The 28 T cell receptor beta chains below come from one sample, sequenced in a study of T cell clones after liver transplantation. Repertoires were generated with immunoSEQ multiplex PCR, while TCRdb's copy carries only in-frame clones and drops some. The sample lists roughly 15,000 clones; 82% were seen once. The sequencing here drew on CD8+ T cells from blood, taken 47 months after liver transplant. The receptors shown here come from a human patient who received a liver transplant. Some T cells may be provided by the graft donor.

The CDR3 here is CASSPHYPMLYF. The CDR3 nucleotides are TGTGCCAGCAGCCCCCATTATCCAATGCTCTACTTC. J is TRBJ2-5 and V is TRBV9; D ambiguous. CDR1 SGDLS and CDR2 YYNGEE come from the germline V gene. This CDR3 has 12 amino acids. V dropped 4 bases and J dropped 14 bases, with 18 bases sitting between them.

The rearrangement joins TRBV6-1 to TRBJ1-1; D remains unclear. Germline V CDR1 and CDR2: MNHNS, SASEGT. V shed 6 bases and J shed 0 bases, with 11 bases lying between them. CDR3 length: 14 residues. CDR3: CASRPVRLNTEAFF. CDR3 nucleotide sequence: TGTGCCAGCAGGCCGGTAAGATTGAACACTGAAGCTTTCTTT.

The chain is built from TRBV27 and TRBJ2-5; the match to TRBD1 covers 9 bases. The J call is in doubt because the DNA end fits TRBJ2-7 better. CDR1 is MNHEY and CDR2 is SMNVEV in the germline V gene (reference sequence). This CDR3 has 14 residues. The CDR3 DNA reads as TGTGCCAGCAGCACACAGGGGGCCAACTACGAGCAGTACTTC. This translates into CASSTQGANYEQYF.

CDR3 amino acids: CASSVEQGAVIYF. CDR3 DNA: TGTGCCAGCAGCGTAGAGCAGGGGGCCGTCATATATTTT. The rearrangement joins TRBV9 to TRBJ1-3; 8 bases match TRBD1. V trimming: 0 bases; J trimming: 12 bases; junction bases outside the gene matches: 5. This CDR3 spans 13 amino acids. The germline CDR1 and CDR2 sequences are SGDLS and YYNGEE.

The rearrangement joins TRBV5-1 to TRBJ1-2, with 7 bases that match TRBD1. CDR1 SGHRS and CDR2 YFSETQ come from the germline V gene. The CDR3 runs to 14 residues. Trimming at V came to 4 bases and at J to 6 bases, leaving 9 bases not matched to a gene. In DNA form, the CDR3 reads TGCGCCAGCAGCCCTGCTCGACAGGGTGATGGCTACACCTTC. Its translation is CASSPARQGDGYTF.

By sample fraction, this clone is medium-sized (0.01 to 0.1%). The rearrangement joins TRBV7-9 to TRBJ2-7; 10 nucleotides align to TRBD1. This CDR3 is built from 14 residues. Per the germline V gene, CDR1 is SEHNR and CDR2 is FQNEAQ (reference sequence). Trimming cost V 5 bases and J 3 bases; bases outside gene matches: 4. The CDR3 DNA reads TGTGCCAGCAGCCCGCGGGACAGGGGCTACGAGCAGTACTTC. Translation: CASSPRDRGYEQYF.

CDR3 loop: CASSELGGETQYF. In DNA form, the CDR3 reads TGTGCCAGCAGTGAATTGGGAGGGGAGACCCAGTACTTC. This sequence joins TRBV25-1 and TRBJ2-5, with 7 positions matching TRBD2. The germline V gene has CDR1 MGHDK and CDR2 SYGVNS. The junction had 1 base not matched to a gene; V was cut back by 1 base and J by 5 bases. The length of the CDR3 is 13 residues. The full variable domain, with the rest looked up from reference TRBV25-1 and TRBJ2-5, is EADIYQTPRYLVIGTGKKITLECSQTMGHDKMYWYQQDPGMELHLIHYSYGVNSTEKGDLSSESTVSRIRTEHFPLTLESARPSHTSQYLCASSELGGETQYFGPGTRLLVL.

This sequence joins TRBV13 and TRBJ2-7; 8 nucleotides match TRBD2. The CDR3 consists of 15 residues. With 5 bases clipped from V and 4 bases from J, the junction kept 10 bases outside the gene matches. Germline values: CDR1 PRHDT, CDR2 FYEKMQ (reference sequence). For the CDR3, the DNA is TGTGCCAGCAGCCCCCCCCGGGAGGGTTTTTACGAGCAGTACTTC. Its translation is CASSPPREGFYEQYF.

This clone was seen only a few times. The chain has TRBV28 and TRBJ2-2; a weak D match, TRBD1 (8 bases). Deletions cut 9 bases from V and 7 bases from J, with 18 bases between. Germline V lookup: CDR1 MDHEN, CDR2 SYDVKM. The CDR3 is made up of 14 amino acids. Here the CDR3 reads CASNRGRGDGELFF. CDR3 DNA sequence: TGTGCCAGTAACAGGGGGAGGGGGGACGGGGAGCTGTTTTTT.

CDR3: CASSLGRTWPQHF. In DNA form, the CDR3 reads TGTGCCAGCAGTTTGGGGCGGACTTGGCCCCAGCATTTT. This chain connects TRBV27 to TRBJ1-5; D is perhaps TRBD1 (5 bases). Germline CDR1 reads MNHEY; CDR2 reads SMNVEV (reference sequence). Deletions cut 3 bases from V and 9 bases from J, with 12 bases between. The CDR3 sequence is 13 residues long.

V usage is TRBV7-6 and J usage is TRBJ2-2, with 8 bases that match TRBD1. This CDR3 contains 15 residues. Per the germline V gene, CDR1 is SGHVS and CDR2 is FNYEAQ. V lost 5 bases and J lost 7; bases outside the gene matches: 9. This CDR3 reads CASSRRTGYDGELFF. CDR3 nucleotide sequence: TGTGCCAGCAGCCGAAGGACAGGGTACGACGGGGAGCTGTTTTTT.

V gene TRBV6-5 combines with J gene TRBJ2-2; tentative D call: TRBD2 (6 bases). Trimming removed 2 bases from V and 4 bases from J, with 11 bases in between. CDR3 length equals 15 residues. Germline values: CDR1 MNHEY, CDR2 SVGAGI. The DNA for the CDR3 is TGTGCCAGCAGTTACGGGGAGGTTCGCACCGGGGAGCTGTTTTTT. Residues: CASSYGEVRTGELFF.

The CDR3 here is CAWSPVAELSYNEQFF. The CDR3 bases are TGTGCCTGGAGTCCGGTAGCGGAGCTCTCCTACAATGAGCAGTTCTTC. J is TRBJ2-1 and V is TRBV30; tentatively, D is TRBD2 (6 bases). Deletions cut 2 bases from V and 0 bases from J, with 14 bases between. CDR1 is GTSNPN and CDR2 is SVGIG in the germline V gene (reference sequence). CDR3 length equals 16 residues. Full variable domain (remainder filled in from reference TRBV30 and TRBJ2-1): SQTIHQWPATLVQPVGSPLSLECTVEGTSNPNLYWYRQAAGRGLQLLFYSVGIGQISSEVPQNLSASRPQDRQFILSSKKLLLSDSGFYLCAWSPVAELSYNEQFFGPGTRLTVL.

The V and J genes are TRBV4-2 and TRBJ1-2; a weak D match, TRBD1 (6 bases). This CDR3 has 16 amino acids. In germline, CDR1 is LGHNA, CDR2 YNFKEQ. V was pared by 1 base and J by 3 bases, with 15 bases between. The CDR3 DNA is TGTGCCAGCAGCCAAGTGAGGGGGGATAGGGACTATGGCTACACCTTC. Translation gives CASSQVRGDRDYGYTF.

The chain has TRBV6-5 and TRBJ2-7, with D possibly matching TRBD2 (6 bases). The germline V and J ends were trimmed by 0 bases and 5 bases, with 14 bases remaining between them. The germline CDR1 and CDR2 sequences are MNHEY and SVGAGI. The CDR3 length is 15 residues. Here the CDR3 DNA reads TGTGCCAGCAGTTACTCCCTCGACGGGGAGGACGAGCAGTACTTC. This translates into CASSYSLDGEDEQYF.

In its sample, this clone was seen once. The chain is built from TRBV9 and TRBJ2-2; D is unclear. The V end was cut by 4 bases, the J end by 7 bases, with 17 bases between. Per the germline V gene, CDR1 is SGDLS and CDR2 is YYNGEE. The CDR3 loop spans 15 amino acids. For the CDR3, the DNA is TGTGCCAGCAGCCCCACCAGTACAAAGGGCGGGGAGCTGTTTTTT. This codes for CASSPTSTKGGELFF.

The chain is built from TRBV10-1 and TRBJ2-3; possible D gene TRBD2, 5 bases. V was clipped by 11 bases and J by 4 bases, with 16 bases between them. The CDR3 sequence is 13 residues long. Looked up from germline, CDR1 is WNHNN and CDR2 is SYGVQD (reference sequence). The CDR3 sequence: CAPYEGRPDTQYF. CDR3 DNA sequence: TGCGCCCCCTATGAGGGTAGGCCAGATACGCAGTATTTT.

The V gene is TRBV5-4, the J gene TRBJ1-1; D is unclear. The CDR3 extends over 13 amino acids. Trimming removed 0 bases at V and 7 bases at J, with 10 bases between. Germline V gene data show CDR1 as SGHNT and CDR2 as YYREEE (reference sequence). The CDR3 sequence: CASSLGSVVEAFF. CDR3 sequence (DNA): TGTGCCAGCAGCTTGGGGTCCGTCGTTGAAGCTTTCTTT.

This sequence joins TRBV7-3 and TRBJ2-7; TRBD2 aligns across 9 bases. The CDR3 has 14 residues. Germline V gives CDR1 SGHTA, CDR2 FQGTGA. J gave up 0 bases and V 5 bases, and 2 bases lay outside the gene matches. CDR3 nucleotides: TGTGCCAGCAGCGTGACTAGCGGCTCCTACGAGCAGTACTTC. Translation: CASSVTSGSYEQYF.

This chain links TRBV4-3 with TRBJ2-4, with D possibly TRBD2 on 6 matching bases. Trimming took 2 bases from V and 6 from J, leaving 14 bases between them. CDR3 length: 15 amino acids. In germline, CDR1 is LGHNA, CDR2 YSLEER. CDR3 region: CASSQTGTPGNIQYF. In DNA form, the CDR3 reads TGCGCCAGCAGCCAAACCGGGACTCCAGGAAACATTCAGTACTTC.

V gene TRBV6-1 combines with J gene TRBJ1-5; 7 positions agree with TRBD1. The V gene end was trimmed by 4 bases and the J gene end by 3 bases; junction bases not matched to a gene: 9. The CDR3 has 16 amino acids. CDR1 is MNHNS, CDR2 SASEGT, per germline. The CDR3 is CASSVPPGGDNQPQHF. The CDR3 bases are TGTGCCAGCAGTGTCCCCCCAGGGGGGGACAATCAGCCCCAGCATTTT.

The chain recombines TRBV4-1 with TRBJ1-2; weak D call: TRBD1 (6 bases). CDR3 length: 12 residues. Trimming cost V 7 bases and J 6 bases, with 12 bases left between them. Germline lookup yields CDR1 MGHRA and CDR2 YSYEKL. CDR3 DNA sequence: TGCGCCAGCAAATCAGAGGGGGATGGCTACACCTTC. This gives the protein CASKSEGDGYTF.

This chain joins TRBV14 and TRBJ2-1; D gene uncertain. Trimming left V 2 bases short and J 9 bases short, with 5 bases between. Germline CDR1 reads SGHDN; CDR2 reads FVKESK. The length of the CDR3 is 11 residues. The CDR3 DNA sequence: TGTGCCAGCAGCCAAACGTTTGAGCAGTTCTTC. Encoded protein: CASSQTFEQFF.

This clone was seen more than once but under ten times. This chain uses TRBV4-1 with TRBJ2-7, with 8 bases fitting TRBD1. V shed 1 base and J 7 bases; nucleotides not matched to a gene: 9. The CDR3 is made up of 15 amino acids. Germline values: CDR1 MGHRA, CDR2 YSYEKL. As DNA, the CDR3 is TGCGCCAGCAGCCAAGGTGCGACAGGGGTTCTGGAGCAGTACTTC. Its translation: CASSQGATGVLEQYF.

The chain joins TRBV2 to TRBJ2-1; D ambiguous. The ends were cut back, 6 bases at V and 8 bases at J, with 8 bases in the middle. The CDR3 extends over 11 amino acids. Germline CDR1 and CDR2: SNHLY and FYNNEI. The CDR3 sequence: CASSDQDEQFF. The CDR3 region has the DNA TGTGCCAGCAGCGACCAAGATGAGCAGTTCTTC.

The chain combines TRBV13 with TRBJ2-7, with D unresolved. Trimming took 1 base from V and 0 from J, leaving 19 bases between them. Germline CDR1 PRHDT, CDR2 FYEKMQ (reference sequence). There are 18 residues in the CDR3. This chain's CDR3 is CASSLAGGEGQISYEQYF. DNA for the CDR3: TGTGCCAGCAGCTTAGCGGGTGGAGAAGGCCAGATCTCCTACGAGCAGTACTTC.

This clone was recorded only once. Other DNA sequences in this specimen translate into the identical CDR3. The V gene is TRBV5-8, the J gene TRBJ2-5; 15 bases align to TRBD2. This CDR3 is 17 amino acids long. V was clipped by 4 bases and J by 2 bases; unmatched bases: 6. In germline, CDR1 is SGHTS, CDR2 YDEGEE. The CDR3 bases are TGTGCCAGCAGCCCGGGACTAGCGGGGGGAGTACAAGAGACCCAGTACTTC. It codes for CASSPGLAGGVQETQYF. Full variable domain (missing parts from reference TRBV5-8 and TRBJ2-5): EAGVTQSPTHLIKTRGQQATLRCSPISGHTSVYWYQQALGLGLQFLLWYDEGEERNRGNFPPRFSGRQFPNYSSELNVNALELEDSALYLCASSPGLAGGVQETQYFGPGTRLLVL.

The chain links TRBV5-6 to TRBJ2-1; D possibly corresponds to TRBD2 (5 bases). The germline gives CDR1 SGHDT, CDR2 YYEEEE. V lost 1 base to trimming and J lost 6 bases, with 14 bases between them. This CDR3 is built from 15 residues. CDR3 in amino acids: CASSLSEERANEQFF. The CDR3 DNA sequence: TGTGCCAGCAGCTTGTCGGAGGAAAGGGCCAATGAGCAGTTCTTC.